Listed below are T cell receptor beta chains from one sample, sequenced in a study of graft-versus-host responses after intestinal transplantation. These receptors' targets are unknown. Some clones are missing from TCRdb's copy, which holds only in-frame ones; the method was immunoSEQ multiplex PCR. The table shows over 100,000 clones, with just under 95% occurring only once. Sequences were derived from unstimulated CD4+ T cells sorted from spleen or lymph node cells, sampled before intestinal transplant. The receptor source for this set is a human donor who received an intestinal transplant. Both conserved end residues are part of each CDR3. A D gene is named only where the DNA matches it firmly. Some rows mark clone size as missing; the rest say once, few, many or name a class of expanded clone.

>-|14|-|TRBJ2-5|TRBV14
TGTGCCAGCAGGGGGGAGAGCAGGCGAGAGACCCAGTACTTC
CASRGESRRETQYF
>-|14|-|TRBJ2-2|TRBV7-9
TGTGCCAGCAGCTTTTATCAGGGTTCCGGGGAGCTGTTTTTT
CASSFYQGSGELFF
>-|17|TRBD2|TRBJ2-7|TRBV18
TGTGCCAGCTCACCAGTTCCTAGCGGCTGGGAATCCTACGAGCAGTACTTC
CASSPVPSGWESYEQYF
>-|13|-|TRBJ2-2|TRBV7-9
TGTGCCAGCAGCGTAGACAGCACCGGGGAGCTGTTTTTT
CASSVDSTGELFF
>-|13|-|TRBJ1-5|TRBV19
TGTGCCAGTAGGGAAGAACAGGGCGACCCCCAGCATTTT
CASREEQGDPQHF
>-|16|TRBD1|TRBJ1-3|TRBV18
TGTGCCAGCTCACCCGGACAGGCCAGCTCTGGAAACACCATATATTTT
CASSPGQASSGNTIYF
>-|13|-|TRBJ1-6|TRBV27
TGTGCCAGCAGGGACCTCGGGAATTCACCCCTCCACTTT
CASRDLGNSPLHF
>once|14|-|TRBJ1-1|TRBV19
TGTGCCAGTAGTATAGATAGTCCATCCCGGGGAGCTTTCTTT
CASSIDSPSRGAFF
>-|11|-|TRBJ2-5|TRBV19
TGTGCCAGTAGTTTGCAAGAGACCCAGTACTTC
CASSLQETQYF
>-|15|TRBD1|TRBJ2-1|TRBV5-1
TGCGCCAGCAGCTTGCAGGGACAGGGGTTAAGTGAGCAGTTCTTC
CASSLQGQGLSEQFF
>-|14|-|TRBJ2-1|TRBV6-5
TGTGCCAGCAGTTCGGGCACGGGGCATAGTGAGCAGTTCTTC
CASSSGTGHSEQFF